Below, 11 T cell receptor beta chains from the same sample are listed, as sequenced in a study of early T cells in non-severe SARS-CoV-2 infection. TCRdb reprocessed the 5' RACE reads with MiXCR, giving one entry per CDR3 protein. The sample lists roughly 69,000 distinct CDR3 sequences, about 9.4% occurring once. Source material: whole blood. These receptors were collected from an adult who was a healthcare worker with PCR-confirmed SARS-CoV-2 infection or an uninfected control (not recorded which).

CDR3 sequence: CASSVELAGEADSYEQYF. The CDR3 nucleotides are TGTGCCAGCAGCGTAGAACTAGCGGGAGAGGCGGACTCCTACGAGCAGTACTTC. This chain joins TRBV9 and TRBJ2-7; 11 positions match TRBD2. In germline, CDR1 is SGDLS, CDR2 YYNGEE. Germline trimming cut 0 bases from V and 0 bases from J; bases unmatched to any gene: 8. This CDR3 is 18 amino acids long.

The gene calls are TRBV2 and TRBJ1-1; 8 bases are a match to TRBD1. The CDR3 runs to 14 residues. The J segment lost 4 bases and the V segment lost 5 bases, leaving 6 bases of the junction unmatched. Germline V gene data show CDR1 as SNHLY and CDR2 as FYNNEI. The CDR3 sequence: CASSWGQVGTEAFF. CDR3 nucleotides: TGTGCCAGCAGTTGGGGACAGGTGGGCACTGAAGCTTTCTTT.

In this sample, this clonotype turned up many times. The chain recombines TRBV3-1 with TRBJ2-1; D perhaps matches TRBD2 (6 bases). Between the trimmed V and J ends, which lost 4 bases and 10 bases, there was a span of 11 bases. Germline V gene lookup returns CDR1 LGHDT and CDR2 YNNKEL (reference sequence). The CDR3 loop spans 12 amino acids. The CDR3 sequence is CASSPTSGEQFF. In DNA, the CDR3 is TGTGCCAGCAGCCCGACTAGTGGCGAGCAGTTCTTC.

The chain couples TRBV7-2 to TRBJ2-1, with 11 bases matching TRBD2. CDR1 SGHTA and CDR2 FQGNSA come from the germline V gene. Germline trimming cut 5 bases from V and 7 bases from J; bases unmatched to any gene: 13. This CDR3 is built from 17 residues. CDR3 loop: CASSTSTSGSGGNEQFF. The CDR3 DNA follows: TGTGCCAGCAGCACCTCTACTAGCGGGAGTGGTGGAAATGAGCAGTTCTTC.

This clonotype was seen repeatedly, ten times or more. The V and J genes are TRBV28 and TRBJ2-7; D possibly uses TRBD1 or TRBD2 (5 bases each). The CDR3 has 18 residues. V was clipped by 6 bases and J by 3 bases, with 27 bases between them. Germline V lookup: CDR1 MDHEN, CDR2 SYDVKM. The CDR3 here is CASSSPVPGPGAFYEQYF. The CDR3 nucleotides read TGTGCCAGCAGCTCCCCTGTCCCGGGGCCCGGGGCCTTCTACGAGCAGTACTTC.

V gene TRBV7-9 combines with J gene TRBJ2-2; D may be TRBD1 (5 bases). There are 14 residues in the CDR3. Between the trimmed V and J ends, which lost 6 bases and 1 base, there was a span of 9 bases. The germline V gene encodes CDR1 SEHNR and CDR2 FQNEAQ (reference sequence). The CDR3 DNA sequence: TGTGCCAGCAGTTCGACAGAGAACACCGGGGAGCTGTTTTTT. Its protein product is CASSSTENTGELFF.

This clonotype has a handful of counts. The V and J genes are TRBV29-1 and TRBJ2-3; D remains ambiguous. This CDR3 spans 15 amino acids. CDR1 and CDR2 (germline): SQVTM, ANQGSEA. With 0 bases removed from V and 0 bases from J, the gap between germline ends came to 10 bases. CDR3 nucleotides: TGCAGCGTTGAAGATAGGCCGAGAAGCACAGATACGCAGTATTTT. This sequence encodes CSVEDRPRSTDTQYF.

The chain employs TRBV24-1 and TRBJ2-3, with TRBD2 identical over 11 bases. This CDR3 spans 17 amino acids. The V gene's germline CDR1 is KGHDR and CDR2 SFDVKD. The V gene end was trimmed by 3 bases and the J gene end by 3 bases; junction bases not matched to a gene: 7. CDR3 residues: CATSDPRSGGATDTQYF. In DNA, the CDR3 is TGTGCCACCAGTGATCCTCGTAGCGGGGGGGCGACAGATACGCAGTATTTT.

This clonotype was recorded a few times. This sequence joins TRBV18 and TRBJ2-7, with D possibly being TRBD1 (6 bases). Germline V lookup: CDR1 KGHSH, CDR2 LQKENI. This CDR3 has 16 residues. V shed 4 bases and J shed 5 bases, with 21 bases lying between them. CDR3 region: CASSLSAEPRGDEQYF. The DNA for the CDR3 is TGTGCCAGCTCACTCTCGGCCGAGCCCAGGGGCGACGAGCAGTACTTC.

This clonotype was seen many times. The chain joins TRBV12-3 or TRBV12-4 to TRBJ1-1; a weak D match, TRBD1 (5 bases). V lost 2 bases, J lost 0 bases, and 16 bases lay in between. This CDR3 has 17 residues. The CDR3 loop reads CASSLILTGSLNTEAFF. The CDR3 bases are TGTGCCAGCAGTTTAATCCTCACAGGCTCTCTGAACACTGAAGCTTTCTTT.

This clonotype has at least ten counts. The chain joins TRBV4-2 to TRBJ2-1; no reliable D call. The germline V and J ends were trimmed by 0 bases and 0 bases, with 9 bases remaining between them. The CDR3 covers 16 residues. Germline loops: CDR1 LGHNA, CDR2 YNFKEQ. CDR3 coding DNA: TGTGCCAGCAGCCAAGACGGCCTGAGCTCCTACAATGAGCAGTTCTTC. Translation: CASSQDGLSSYNEQFF.